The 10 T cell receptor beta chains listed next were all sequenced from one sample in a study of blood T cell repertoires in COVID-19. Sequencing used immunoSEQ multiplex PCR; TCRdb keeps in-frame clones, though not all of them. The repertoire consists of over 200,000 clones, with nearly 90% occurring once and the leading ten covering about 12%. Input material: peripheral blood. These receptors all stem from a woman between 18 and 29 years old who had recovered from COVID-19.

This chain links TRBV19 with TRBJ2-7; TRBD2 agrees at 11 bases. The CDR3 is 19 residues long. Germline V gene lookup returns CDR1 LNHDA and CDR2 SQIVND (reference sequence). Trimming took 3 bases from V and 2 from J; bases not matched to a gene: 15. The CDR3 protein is CASSMMNAPGTSGPYEQYF. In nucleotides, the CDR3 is TGTGCCAGTAGTATGATGAATGCGCCCGGGACTAGCGGCCCCTACGAGCAGTACTTC.

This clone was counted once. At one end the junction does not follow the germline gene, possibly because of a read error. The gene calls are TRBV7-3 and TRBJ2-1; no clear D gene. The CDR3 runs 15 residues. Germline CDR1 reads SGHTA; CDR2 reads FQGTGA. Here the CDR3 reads CASSLGLNTVDDQFF. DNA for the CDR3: TGTGCCAGCAGCTTAGGGTTAAACACAGTCGATGATCAGTTCTTC. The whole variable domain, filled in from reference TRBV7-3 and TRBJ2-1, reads GAGVSQTPSNKVTEKGKYVELRCDPISGHTALYWYRQSLGQGPEFLIYFQGTGAADDSGLPNDRFFAVRPEGSVSTLKIQRTERGDSAVYLCASSLGLNTVDDQFFGPGTRLTVL.

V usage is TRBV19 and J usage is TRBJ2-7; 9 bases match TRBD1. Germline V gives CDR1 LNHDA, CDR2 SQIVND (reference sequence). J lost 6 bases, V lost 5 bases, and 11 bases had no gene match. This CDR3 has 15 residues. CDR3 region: CASSSSGTGITEQYF. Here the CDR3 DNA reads TGTGCCAGTAGTTCCTCCGGGACAGGGATAACCGAGCAGTACTTC.

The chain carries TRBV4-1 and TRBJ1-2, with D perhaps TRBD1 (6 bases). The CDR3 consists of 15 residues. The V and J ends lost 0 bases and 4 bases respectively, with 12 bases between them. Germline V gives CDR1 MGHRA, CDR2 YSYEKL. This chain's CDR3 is CASSQDAGEGYGYTF. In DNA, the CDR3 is TGCGCCAGCAGCCAAGATGCAGGGGAGGGCTATGGCTACACCTTC.

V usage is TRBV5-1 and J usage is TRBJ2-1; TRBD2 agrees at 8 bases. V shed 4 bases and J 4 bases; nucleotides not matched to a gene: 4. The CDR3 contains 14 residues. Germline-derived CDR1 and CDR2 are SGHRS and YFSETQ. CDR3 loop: CASSIAGTYNEQFF. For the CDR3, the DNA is TGCGCCAGCAGCATAGCGGGAACATACAATGAGCAGTTCTTC.

This chain's CDR3 is CASSSFGSETQYF. In DNA, the CDR3 is TGTGCCAGCAGTTCCTTCGGGTCTGAGACCCAGTACTTC. V is TRBV27 and J is TRBJ2-5; D is unclear. The CDR3 has 13 amino acids. CDR1 is MNHEY and CDR2 is SMNVEV in the germline V gene (reference sequence). V dropped 4 bases and J dropped 5 bases, with 11 bases sitting between them.

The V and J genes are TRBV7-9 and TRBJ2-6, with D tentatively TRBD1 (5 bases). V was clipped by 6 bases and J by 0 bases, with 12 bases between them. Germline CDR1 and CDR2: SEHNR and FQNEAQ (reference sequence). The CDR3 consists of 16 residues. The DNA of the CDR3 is TGTGCCAGCAGACCTTATACAGGCTCTGGGGCCAACGTCCTGACTTTC. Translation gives CASRPYTGSGANVLTF.

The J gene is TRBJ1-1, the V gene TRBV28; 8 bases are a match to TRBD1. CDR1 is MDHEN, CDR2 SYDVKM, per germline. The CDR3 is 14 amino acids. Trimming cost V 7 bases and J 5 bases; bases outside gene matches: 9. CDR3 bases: TGTGCCAGCACCCAGGGGGCCGAAGGTACTGAAGCTTTCTTT. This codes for CASTQGAEGTEAFF. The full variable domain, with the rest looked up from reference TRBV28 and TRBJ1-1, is DVKVTQSSRYLVKRTGEKVFLECVQDMDHENMFWYRQDPGLGLRLIYFSYDVKMKEKGDIPEGYSVSREKKERFSLILESASTNQTSMYLCASTQGAEGTEAFFGQGTRLTVV.

The CDR3, as DNA: TGTGCCAGCAGCTCCACGAGGGGGGGTTGGCGCTACACCTTC. It codes for CASSSTRGGWRYTF. The chain is built from TRBV7-9 and TRBJ1-2; perhaps TRBD1 as D (6 bases). The CDR3 has 14 residues. CDR1 and CDR2 (germline): SEHNR, FQNEAQ (reference sequence). Trimming stripped 4 bases from V and 9 bases from J, with 18 bases between.

CDR3 nucleotides: TGCAGCGTGACCGGGACTAGCGGGTCGCACTTCTACACCGGGGAGCTGTTTTTT. This codes for CSVTGTSGSHFYTGELFF. The gene calls are TRBV29-1 and TRBJ2-2; TRBD2 matches 12 bases. Trimming removed 6 bases from V and 3 bases from J; junction bases left unmatched: 14. Per the germline V gene, CDR1 is SQVTM and CDR2 is ANQGSEA. The CDR3 consists of 18 residues.